This T cell receptor (beta chain) was found in a study of shared clonotypes between healthy human individuals. General study findings and limits: Around 5% was the fraction of naive CD4 clonotypes found shared across several donors.

Germline values: CDR1 MNHNS, CDR2 SASEGT. Trimming took off 6 bases at V and 7 bases at J, with 13 bases between the two ends. This CDR3 has 13 amino acids. The assay was immunoSEQ multiplex PCR, and TCRdb's table has in-frame clones only and misses some. The sample includes millions of clones, about 95% of them seen just once. As concerns this clone: The antigen is unknown.

The V and J genes are TRBV6-1 and TRBJ2-1; TRBD2 might be the D (5 bases). Sequenced: naive CD4+ T cells sorted from blood. The subset was: CD45RA+ positively selected. The receptor was derived from a man younger than 30 in good health. CDR3 sequence: CASSRTEVNEQFF. The DNA for the CDR3 is TGTGCCAGCAGCAGGACTGAGGTTAATGAGCAGTTCTTC.